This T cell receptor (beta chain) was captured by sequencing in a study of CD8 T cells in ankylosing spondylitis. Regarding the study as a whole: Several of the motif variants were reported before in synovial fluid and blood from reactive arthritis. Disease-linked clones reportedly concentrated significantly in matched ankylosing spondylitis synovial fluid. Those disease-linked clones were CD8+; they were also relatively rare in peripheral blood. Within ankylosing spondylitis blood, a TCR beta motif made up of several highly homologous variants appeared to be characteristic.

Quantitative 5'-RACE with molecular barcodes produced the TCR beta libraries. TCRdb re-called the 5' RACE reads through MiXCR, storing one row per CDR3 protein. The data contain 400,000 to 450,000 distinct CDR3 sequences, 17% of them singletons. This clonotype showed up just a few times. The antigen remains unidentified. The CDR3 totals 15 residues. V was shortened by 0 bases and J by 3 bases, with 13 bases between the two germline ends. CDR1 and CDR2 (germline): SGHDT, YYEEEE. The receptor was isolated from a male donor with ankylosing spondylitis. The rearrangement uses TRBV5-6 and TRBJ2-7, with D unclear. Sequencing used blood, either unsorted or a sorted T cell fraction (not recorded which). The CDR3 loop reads CASSLEGLKGYEQYF. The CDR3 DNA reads TGTGCCAGCAGCTTGGAGGGCCTAAAGGGCTACGAGCAGTACTTC.